This TCR beta chain is drawn from a study of blood T cells in healthy people across ages (dated by TCRdb to between 2015 and 2016). About the investigation overall: In model experiments, roughly one uniquely barcoded TCR beta cDNA molecule per two T cells was captured by template switching. To track age-related changes in TCR beta repertoire diversity, the study relied on deep sequencing normalized with unique cDNA molecular identifiers. Donors were grouped into four age groups: young (average 16 years), middle-aged (under 40), aged (62) and long-lived (about 82). To avoid experimental bias, donors of different ages were randomly spread across the sequencing lanes. For two donors (one aged 18 to 30 and one aged 80 or older), the study analyzed two additional independent replicas of 1 million unique cDNA reads from the same blood draw. Broader findings and caveats from the paper: Bulk unsorted PBMC profiling prevented conclusive comparison of naive and antigen-experienced compartments. Observed TCR beta diversity per million T cells fell roughly linearly with age, and a significant reduction was already apparent by age roughly 40. A strong correlation was found between observed TCR beta diversity and the percentage of naive T cells measured by flow cytometry. Estimates of total diversity based on one million sequenced T cells were regarded as lower bounds and as underestimates. Compared with the aged group, the long-lived group had more naive CD4+ T cells, fewer expanded clones and increased TCR diversity, a pattern suggesting age selection. Because the CMV infection status of the donors was unknown, age-related changes in expanded clonotypes may potentially have been confounded.

As regards this clonotype: Its antigen target is currently unknown. No much larger clone exists at a distance of one base, and base qualities are not known.

Library method: 5' RACE. Sequencer: Illumina HiSeq 2500. A second PCR of roughly 7 to 11 cycles was run with a J-beta primer mix and a sample-barcoded 5' primer. A unique molecular identifier was introduced onto each TCR beta cDNA molecule by a template-switch 5' adaptor carrying 12 random nucleotides. Each sample yielded at least 2.5 million CDR3-containing paired-end reads. First-strand cDNA was synthesized from all RNA with the Mint cDNA synthesis kit, primed by a TRBC-specific oligonucleotide. All cDNA was treated with uracil-DNA glycosylase and then went through a first 18-cycle PCR with the universal primers M1SS and BC2_uni_R. Turning to the authors' computational methods: For normalization, 1 million high-quality reads were randomly selected from each sample, with every read carrying a distinct molecular identifier. Reads with shared molecular identifiers were discarded instead of being binned into consensus sequences. MiTCR, set to a Q25 quality threshold and the strictest error-elimination algorithm, was used for CDR3 identification, clonotype clustering and error correction. A nonparametric unseen species model using Euler transformation provided a lower-bound estimate of total TCR beta diversity. The raw public data were reprocessed by TCRdb itself: fastp quality trimming at Q25, MiXCR clonotype calling, in-frame beta chains only. Every distinct CDR3 protein forms one entry, paired with its most common genes and DNA. It is TCRdb's table, rather than the study itself, that gives the V and J calls and clone size. The sample contains under 2 million distinct CDR3 sequences, about 32% of them found a single time. The top ten constitute about 11% of the sample.

Donors were a few dozen systemically healthy Caucasian individuals from Russia aged 6 to 90 years. Approximately 9.3 milliliters of peripheral blood were collected from each donor into EDTA-treated Vacutainer tubes. PBMCs were isolated by Ficoll-Paque density-gradient centrifugation, with at least 6 million obtained per sample. Trizol reagent was used to extract total RNA from PBMCs, with at least 5.5 micrograms per sample. The percentages of naive CD45RAhigh/CD27high T cells were determined by flow cytometry on a PBMC aliquot from every donor. According to the germline V gene, CDR1 reads ENHRY and CDR2 reads SYGVKD. The CDR3 sequence holds 14 residues, the cysteine and phenylalanine included. CDR3 DNA only is kept here, 42 bases in frame from base 1. V lost 10 bases and J lost 4 bases, and the count of bases not matched to a germline gene is 6.

In this chain, TRBV10-3 is recombined with TRBJ2-1; 11 junctional bases match TRBD2. The TCR sequence derives from a woman in her 30s in good health. Material: blood. The CDR3 here reads CATTGLAGYNEQFF. The nucleotides read TGTGCCACAACTGGACTAGCGGGTTACAATGAGCAGTTCTTC.